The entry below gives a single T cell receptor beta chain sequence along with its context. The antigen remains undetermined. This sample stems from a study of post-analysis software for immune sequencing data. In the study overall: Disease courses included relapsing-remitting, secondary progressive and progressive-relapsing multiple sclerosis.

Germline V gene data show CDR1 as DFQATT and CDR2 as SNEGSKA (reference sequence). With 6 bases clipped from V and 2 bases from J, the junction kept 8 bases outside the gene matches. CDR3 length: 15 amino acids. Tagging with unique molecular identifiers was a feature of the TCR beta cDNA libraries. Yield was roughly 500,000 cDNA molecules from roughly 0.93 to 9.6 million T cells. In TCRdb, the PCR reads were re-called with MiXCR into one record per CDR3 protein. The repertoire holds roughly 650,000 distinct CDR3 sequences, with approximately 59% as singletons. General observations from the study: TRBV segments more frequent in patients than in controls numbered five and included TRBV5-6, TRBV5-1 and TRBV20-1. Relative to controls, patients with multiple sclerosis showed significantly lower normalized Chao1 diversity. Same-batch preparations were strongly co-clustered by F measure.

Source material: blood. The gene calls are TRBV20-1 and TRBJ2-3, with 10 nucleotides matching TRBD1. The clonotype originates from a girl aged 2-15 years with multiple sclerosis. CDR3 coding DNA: TGCAGTGCCGGGACAGGGGAGGCGGTCACAGATACGCAGTATTTT. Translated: CSAGTGEAVTDTQYF.